What follows are 2 T cell receptor beta chains derived from one specimen sequenced in a study of blood T cell repertoires in COVID-19. The repertoire was sequenced with immunoSEQ multiplex PCR; TCRdb's copy has only in-frame clones and lacks some. Altogether fewer than 600,000 clones are present, 75% to 90% being singletons, with the ten largest covering 0.75% to 0.9%. Input material: peripheral blood. The receptors here all came from a man aged 18 to 30 with COVID-19, enrolled during active disease.

V and J are TRBV29-1 and TRBJ2-5, with 7 bases that match TRBD2. This CDR3 has 13 amino acids. V trimming: 5 bases; J trimming: 1 base; junction bases outside the gene matches: 4. Germline V gives CDR1 SQVTM, CDR2 ANQGSEA. Here the CDR3 DNA reads TGCAGCGTTCGTGGGAGGGCCCAAGAGACCCAGTACTTC. Amino acids: CSVRGRAQETQYF.

This clone was counted a single time. V and J are TRBV5-4 and TRBJ1-1; D unclear. The CDR3 extends over 12 amino acids. V lost 10 bases to trimming and J lost 4 bases, with 14 bases between them. Germline lookup yields CDR1 SGHNT and CDR2 YYREEE (reference sequence). The DNA for the CDR3 is TGTGCCGGCGAAGGGAGTGGCACTGAAGCTTTCTTT. As protein: CAGEGSGTEAFF.